The present TCR beta chain was sequenced within a study of blood T cell repertoires in COVID-19 (dated by TCRdb to the early 2020s). About the investigation overall: Samples covering the acute and convalescent phases of COVID-19 were provided by collaborators in the United States, Italy and Spain. The material from the prospective study consisted of cDNA or gDNA derived from T cells, B-cell-depleted T cells, or PBMCs. Subjects who had been exposed to COVID-19, were actively infected with it, or had recovered from it provided the deeply sampled blood TCRbeta repertoires that made up the dataset. The repertoires were released in a freely available public database meant as a resource for research on the immune response to SARS-CoV-2. The samples were drawn from the first 160 participants of the ongoing ImmuneRACE study and from 1,254 subjects provided by 6 global collaborators. Sample metadata almost always included a de-identified subject ID, COVID-19 status, age in years and sex. HLA class I and class II types, where available, came from metadata supplied by the sample provider rather than from assay-based typing. General findings and caveats noted by the study authors: The amount of clinical and demographic metadata varied by source and participant and was provided uncurated.

Of note for this clone: Its binding antigen is unknown. No much larger clone is present one base from it, and per-base qualities are unavailable.

From a lookup of the germline V gene (reference sequence), CDR1 and CDR2 are WNHNN and SYGVQD. The CDR3, from cysteine to phenylalanine, totals 14 residues. CDR3 DNA is the only sequence kept; it has 42 bases, read in frame from the first base. The germline ends are 15 bases apart after V is trimmed by 4 bases and J by 5 bases. Each collaborating institution followed its own protocols to collect whole blood in K2EDTA tubes. For TCRbeta analysis, collaborators shipped samples as frozen whole blood, isolated PBMCs, or DNA extracted from either of those sample types. The immunoSEQ Assay, a bias-controlled multiplex PCR, was used to amplify TCRbeta CDR3 regions from genomic DNA. The paper's processing steps were these. The number of nucleated cells in each sample was estimated from the amplification of reference gene primers within the assay. To quantify the absolute abundance of each unique TCRbeta CDR3 rearrangement, sequence reads were collapsed and filtered. For each sample, productive Simpson clonality was calculated by taking the square root of Simpson's diversity index across productive rearrangements. What TCRdb holds here is the immuneACCESS table cut down to in-frame rearrangements. Part of the clones is not present; checked against another copy, under half of the missing clones reflect an unresolved V gene, and the others are unexplained. From that table come the V and J calls and clone size; the DNA was used to work out D and trimming. In all, the sample holds 100,000 to 130,000 clones, and approximately 88% of those were seen once. The ten largest clonotypes hold 6.8% of the sample.

The TCR originated in a middle-aged man with active or convalescent COVID-19. Source material: peripheral blood. The sequence links TRBV10-1 to TRBJ2-7; the D gene cannot be named for sure. Read as DNA, the sequence is TGCGCCAGCAGTGGGCCAGGTCTCGGTAACGAGCAGTACTTC. Its coded protein is CASSGPGLGNEQYF.